This T cell receptor beta chain was observed in a study of CD8+ T cells in alopecia areata. Reverse transcription of extracted RNA yielded cDNA, which provided the sequencing template. This table comes from immunoSEQ multiplex PCR, and its TCRdb copy is limited to in-frame clones, with some not included. The data show 69,000 or so clones, approximately 60% seen once. V shed 10 bases, J shed 2 bases, and the junction held 8 bases outside the gene matches. Germline V gene lookup returns CDR1 SEHNR and CDR2 FQNEAQ (reference sequence). The CDR3 consists of 13 residues. This clone was seen more than once but under ten times.

V gene TRBV7-9 combines with J gene TRBJ2-7; 7 bases agree with TRBD1. This TCR was recovered from a human donor with alopecia areata. This specimen consisted of CD8+ T cells sorted from blood, obtained at week 0. CDR3 DNA: TGTGCCACCCTGGGGACAGAGACCTACGAGCAGTACTTC. It codes for CATLGTETYEQYF.